This T cell receptor beta chain was identified in a study of Ad26.COV2.S vaccination and SARS-CoV-2 variants. Study-level information: In the COV1001 trial, the donor was in the Ad26.COV2.S arm. Intramuscular Ad26.COV2.S at 5x10^10 or 1x10^11 viral particles.

Between the trimmed V and J ends, which lost 6 bases and 5 bases, there was a span of 13 bases. The CDR3 length is 13 residues. The germline gives CDR1 MNHEY, CDR2 SVGAGI. Noted treatment: over 15 received Ad26.COV2.S at low or high dose, single or two shots; 5 received placebo; per-sample allocation not given. Sampling occurred on day 63 after the first vaccine or placebo injection. Generated by immunoSEQ multiplex PCR, the TCRdb table keeps only in-frame clones and is missing some. The table records about 400,000 clones, about nine tenths of them present only once. The sequence was collected from a person aged 18-60 years who received the Ad26.COV2.S COVID-19 vaccine or a placebo. This chain uses TRBV6-5 with TRBJ2-5; no reliable D call. This material consisted of peripheral blood, taken in a trial of Ad26.COV2.S vaccine versus placebo. The CDR3 reads CASRRTFFETQYF. The CDR3 DNA follows: TGTGCCAGCAGGAGGACCTTCTTCGAGACCCAGTACTTC.